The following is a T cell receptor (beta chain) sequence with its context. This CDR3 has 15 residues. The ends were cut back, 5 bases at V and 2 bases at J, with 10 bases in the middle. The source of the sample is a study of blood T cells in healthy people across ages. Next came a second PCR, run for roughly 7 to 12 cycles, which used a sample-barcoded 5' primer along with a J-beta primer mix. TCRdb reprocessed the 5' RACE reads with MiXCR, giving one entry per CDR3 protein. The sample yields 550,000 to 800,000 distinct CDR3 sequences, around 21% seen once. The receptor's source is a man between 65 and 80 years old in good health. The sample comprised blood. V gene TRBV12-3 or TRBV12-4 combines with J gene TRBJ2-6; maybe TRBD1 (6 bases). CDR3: CASSTEGAGANVLTF. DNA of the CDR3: TGTGCCAGCAGTACAGAGGGGGCTGGGGCCAACGTCCTGACTTTC.